The source of this T cell receptor (beta chain) is a study of early T cells in non-severe SARS-CoV-2 infection. Study in general: Sequencing of unsorted whole blood was done on bulk RNA, leaving chains unpaired. Study-wide points: The VDJdb matching leaned toward anti-spike CD8 responses and overlooked private and CD4 specificities.

Unique molecular identifier tags were affixed to discrete cDNA molecules. TCRdb passed the 5' RACE reads through MiXCR, listing each CDR3 protein once. The sample includes around 76,000 distinct CDR3 sequences, 9% to 15% of them seen just once. This clonotype was detected only a few times. Antigen specificity is unknown. The V and J ends lost 5 bases and 3 bases, in that order; junction bases with no gene match: 5. This CDR3 spans 14 amino acids. The sample comprised whole blood. This TCR derives from an adult who was a healthcare worker with PCR-confirmed SARS-CoV-2 infection or an uninfected control (not recorded which). The V and J genes are TRBV12-3 or TRBV12-4 and TRBJ2-7; 9 bases map to TRBD1. CDR3 residues: CASSNRGLNYEQYF. The CDR3 coding sequence is TGTGCCAGCAGTAACAGGGGGCTCAACTACGAGCAGTACTTC.